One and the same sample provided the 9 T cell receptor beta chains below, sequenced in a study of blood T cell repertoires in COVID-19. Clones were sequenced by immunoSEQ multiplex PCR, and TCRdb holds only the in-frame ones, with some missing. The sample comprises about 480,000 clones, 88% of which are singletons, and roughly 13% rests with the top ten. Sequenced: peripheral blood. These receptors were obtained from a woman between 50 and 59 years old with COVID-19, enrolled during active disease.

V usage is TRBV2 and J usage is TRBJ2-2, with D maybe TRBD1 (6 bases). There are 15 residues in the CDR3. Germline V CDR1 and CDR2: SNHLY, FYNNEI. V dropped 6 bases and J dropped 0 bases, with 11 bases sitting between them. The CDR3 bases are TGTGCCAGCAGGGCCCGGACAGCGAACACCGGGGAGCTGTTTTTT. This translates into CASRARTANTGELFF.

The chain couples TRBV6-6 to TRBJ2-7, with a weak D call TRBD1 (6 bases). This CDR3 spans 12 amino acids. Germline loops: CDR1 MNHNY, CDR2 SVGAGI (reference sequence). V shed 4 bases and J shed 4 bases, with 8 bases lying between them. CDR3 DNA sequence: TGTGCCAGCAGTTTACAGGGTTACGAGCAGTACTTC. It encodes CASSLQGYEQYF.

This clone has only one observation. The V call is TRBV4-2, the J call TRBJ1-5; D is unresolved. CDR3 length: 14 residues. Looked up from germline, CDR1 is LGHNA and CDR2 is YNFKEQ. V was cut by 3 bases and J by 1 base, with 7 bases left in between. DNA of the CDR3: TGTGCCAGCAGCCATCTCGGGAGCAATCAGCCCCAGCATTTT. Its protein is CASSHLGSNQPQHF.

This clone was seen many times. The CDR3 sequence: CATQADRGRTEAFF. The DNA of the CDR3 is TGTGCCACCCAGGCCGACAGGGGGCGCACTGAAGCTTTCTTT. The chain is built from TRBV19 and TRBJ1-1; 10 bases are shared with TRBD1. The CDR3 is 14 amino acids. Germline CDR1 reads LNHDA; CDR2 reads SQIVND (reference sequence). Trimming cost V 10 bases and J 4 bases; bases outside gene matches: 9. Based on the CDR3 plus reference TRBV19 and TRBJ1-1, the full variable domain is DGGITQSPKYLFRKEGQNVTLSCEQNLNHDAMYWYRQDPGQGLRLIYYSQIVNDFQKGDIAEGYSVSREKKESFPLTVTSAQKNPTAFYLCATQADRGRTEAFFGQGTRLTVV.

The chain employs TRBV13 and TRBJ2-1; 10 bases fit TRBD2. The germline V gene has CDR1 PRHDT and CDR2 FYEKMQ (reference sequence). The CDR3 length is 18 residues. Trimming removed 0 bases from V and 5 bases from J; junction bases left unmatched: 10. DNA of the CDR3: TGTGCCAGCAGCTTAGGATGGTTGCGGCTAGCGGGGGACAATGAGCAGTTCTTC. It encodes CASSLGWLRLAGDNEQFF.

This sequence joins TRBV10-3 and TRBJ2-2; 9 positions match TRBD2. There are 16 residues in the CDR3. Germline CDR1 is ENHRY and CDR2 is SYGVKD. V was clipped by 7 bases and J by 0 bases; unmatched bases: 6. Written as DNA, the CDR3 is TGTGCCATCACCGATATAGCGGGGGCGAACACCGGGGAGCTGTTTTTT. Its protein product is CAITDIAGANTGELFF.

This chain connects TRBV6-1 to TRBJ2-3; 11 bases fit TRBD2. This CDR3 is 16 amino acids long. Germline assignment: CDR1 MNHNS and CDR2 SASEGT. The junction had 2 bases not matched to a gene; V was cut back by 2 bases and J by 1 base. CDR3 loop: CASSELLAGGTDTQYF. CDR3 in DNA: TGTGCCAGCAGTGAATTACTAGCGGGGGGCACAGATACGCAGTATTTT.

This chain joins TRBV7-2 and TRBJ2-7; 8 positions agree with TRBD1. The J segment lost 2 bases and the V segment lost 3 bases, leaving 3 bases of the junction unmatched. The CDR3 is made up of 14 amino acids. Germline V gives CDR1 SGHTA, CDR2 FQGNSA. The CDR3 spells CASSFAGGPYEQYF. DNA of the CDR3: TGTGCCAGCAGCTTTGCAGGGGGCCCCTACGAGCAGTACTTC.

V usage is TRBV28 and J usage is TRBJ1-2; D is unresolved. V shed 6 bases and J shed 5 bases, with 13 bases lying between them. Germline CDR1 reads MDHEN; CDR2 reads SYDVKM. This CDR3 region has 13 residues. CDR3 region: CASSPRRRYGYTF. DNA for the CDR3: TGTGCCAGCAGCCCCCGCAGAAGATATGGCTACACCTTC.